This T cell receptor (beta chain) was documented in a study of blood T cell repertoires in COVID-19 (dated by TCRdb to about 2020). Notes on the research overall: The collaborator samples originated in the United States, Italy and Spain and spanned the acute and convalescent phases of COVID-19. Samples were obtained from the ongoing ImmuneRACE study (first 160 participants) and from roughly 1,300 subjects provided by 6 global collaborators. The prospective study material was composed of cDNA or gDNA derived from T cells, B-cell-depleted T cells, or PBMCs. Where available, HLA class I and class II types were obtained from metadata supplied by the sample provider rather than from assay-based typing. Nearly every sample came with metadata listing a de-identified subject ID, COVID-19 status, age in years and sex. The repertoires were released in a freely available public database meant as a resource for research on the immune response to SARS-CoV-2. Deeply sampled blood TCRbeta repertoires from subjects exposed to, actively infected with, or recovered from COVID-19 were included in the dataset. The paper's findings and limits, for the study overall: Clinical and demographic metadata were provided uncurated, with the amount varying by source and participant.

At one collaborating source in Seattle, patients were enrolled during active infection and were followed longitudinally through the course of disease. Whole blood was collected in K2EDTA tubes by collaborating institutions according to the institutions' own protocols. For TCRbeta analysis, collaborators shipped samples in one of three forms: frozen whole blood, isolated PBMCs, or DNA extracted from either of those sample types. On this clone itself: The target of this receptor is not known. The record has no base qualities; no much larger clone is one base away.

TCRbeta CDR3 regions were amplified from genomic DNA using the immunoSEQ Assay, a bias-controlled multiplex PCR. Concerning the study's data processing: Nucleated cell counts per sample were estimated from amplification of reference gene primers within the assay. To quantify the absolute abundance of each unique TCRbeta CDR3 rearrangement, sequence reads were collapsed and filtered. For each sample, productive Simpson clonality was calculated by taking the square root of Simpson's diversity index across productive rearrangements. The table comes from immuneACCESS by way of TCRdb, which keeps in-frame sequences with V and J called. Part of the clones is missing from these tables; in studies checked, under half for an unresolved V gene and the rest for unknown reasons. The V and J calls and clone size were taken over from that table, and D and trimming were inferred from the DNA. In this sample the table shows around 150,000 clones, approximately 85% of which occur a single time. The top ten clonotypes cover 7% to 10% of the sample.

The CDR3 holds 17 amino acids from the cysteine to the phenylalanine. CDR3 DNA is the only sequence kept; it has 51 bases, read in frame from the first base. According to the germline V gene, CDR1 reads KGHDR and CDR2 reads SFDVKD. A distance of 16 bases separates the germline ends of V and J, which lose 3 bases and 2 bases respectively. The rearranged segments are TRBV24-1 and TRBJ2-1; the D gene is possibly TRBD1, with 5 bases matching. Sequenced: peripheral blood. This TCR came from a woman between 55 and 75 years old with COVID-19, enrolled during active disease. DNA sequence: TGTGCCACCAGTGATGACCTGGACACTCTCACCTACAATGAGCAGTTCTTC. Its amino acids are CATSDDLDTLTYNEQFF.